The clone carrying this T cell receptor (beta chain) came up a few times. The antigen remains unidentified. This entry is derived from a study of response to subunit inactivated influenza vaccine. MiXCR, applied by TCRdb to the RT-PCR reads, yields one record per CDR3 protein. The sample has 250,000 to 350,000 distinct CDR3 sequences, 20% to 25% seen once. The germline gives CDR1 SGHKS, CDR2 YYEKEE (reference sequence). Deletions cut 0 bases from V and 6 bases from J, with 18 bases between. The length of the CDR3 is 16 residues. Study results and caveats: Every seasonal influenza vaccination brings in few new T cells, the authors suggested.

The V call is TRBV5-5, the J call TRBJ1-2, with D possibly matching TRBD1 (6 bases). The sequence was obtained from a man aged 45-69 years who received an inactivated influenza vaccine. Here the sequenced sample was PBMCs from blood, taken approximately 20 months after vaccination. CDR3 amino acids: CASSLVPQGNPDGYTF. For the CDR3, the DNA is TGTGCCAGCAGCTTGGTTCCTCAGGGGAATCCGGATGGCTACACCTTC. Using reference TRBV5-5 and TRBJ1-2 for the parts outside the CDR3, the full variable domain is DAGVTQSPTHLIKTRGQQVTLRCSPISGHKSVSWYQQVLGQGPQFIFQYYEKEERGRGNFPDRFSARQFPNYSSELNVNALLLGDSALYLCASSLVPQGNPDGYTFGSGTRLTVV.